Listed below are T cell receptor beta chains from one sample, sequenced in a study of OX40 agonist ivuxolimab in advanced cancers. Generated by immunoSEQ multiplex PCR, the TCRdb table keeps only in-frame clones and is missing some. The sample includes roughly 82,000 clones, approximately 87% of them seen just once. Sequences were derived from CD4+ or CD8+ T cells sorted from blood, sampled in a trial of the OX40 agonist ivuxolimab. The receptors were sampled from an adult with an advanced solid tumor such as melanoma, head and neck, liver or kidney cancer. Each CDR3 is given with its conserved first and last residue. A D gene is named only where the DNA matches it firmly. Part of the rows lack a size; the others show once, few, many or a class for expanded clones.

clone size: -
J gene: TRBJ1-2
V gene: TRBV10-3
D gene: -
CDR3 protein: CAISAQGGYTF
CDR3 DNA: TGTGCCATCAGCGCCCAGGGAGGCTACACCTTC

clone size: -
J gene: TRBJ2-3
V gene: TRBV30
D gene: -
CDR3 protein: CAWSVSGDTQYF
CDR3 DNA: TGTGCCTGGAGTGTTTCGGGAGATACGCAGTATTTT

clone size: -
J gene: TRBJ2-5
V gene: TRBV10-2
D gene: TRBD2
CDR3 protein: CASRIAGGETQYF
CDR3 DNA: TGCGCCAGCAGGATAGCGGGGGGGGAGACCCAGTACTTC

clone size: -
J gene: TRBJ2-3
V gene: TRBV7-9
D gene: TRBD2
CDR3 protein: CASSLGAGGTDTQYF
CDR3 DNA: TGTGCCAGCAGCTTAGGGGCGGGGGGCACAGATACGCAGTATTTT

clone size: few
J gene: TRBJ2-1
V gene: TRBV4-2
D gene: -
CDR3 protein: CASSQGLGEQFF
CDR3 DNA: TGTGCCAGCAGCCAAGGACTCGGGGAGCAGTTCTTC

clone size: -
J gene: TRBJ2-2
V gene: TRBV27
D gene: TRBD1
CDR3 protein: CASSLSQTGVSRTGELFF
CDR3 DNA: TGTGCCAGCAGTTTATCCCAAACAGGGGTTAGCAGGACCGGGGAGCTGTTTTTT

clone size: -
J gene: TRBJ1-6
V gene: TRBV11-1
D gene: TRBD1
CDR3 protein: CASSPGTVNNSPLHF
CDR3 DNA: TGTGCCAGCAGCCCGGGGACAGTTAATAATTCACCCCTCCACTTT

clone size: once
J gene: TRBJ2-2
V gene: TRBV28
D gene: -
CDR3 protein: CASTTPTKGIHGELFF
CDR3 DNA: TGTGCCAGCACTACCCCGACTAAGGGAATTCACGGGGAGCTGTTTTTT

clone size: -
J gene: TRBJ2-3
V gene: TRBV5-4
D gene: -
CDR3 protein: CASSLDQRTSRDTQYF
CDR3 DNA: TGTGCCAGCAGCTTGGACCAGCGGACCAGCCGGGATACGCAGTATTTT

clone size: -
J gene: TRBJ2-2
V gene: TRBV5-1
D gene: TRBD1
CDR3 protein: CASSLAGTGNTGELFF
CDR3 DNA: TGCGCCAGCAGCTTGGCCGGGACAGGGAACACCGGGGAGCTGTTTTTT

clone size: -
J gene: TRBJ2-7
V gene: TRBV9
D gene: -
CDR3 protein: CASNRSRHSYEQYF
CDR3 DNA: TGTGCCAGCAACCGCTCCCGGCATTCCTACGAGCAGTACTTC

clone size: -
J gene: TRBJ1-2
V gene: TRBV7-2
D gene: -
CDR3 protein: CASSLAPLGGYGYTF
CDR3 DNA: TGTGCCAGCAGCTTAGCCCCCCTGGGCGGCTATGGCTACACCTTC

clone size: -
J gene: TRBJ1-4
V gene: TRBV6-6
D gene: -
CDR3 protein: CASSYSRGGYEKLFF
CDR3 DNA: TGTGCCAGCAGTTACTCTCGGGGAGGATATGAAAAACTGTTTTTT

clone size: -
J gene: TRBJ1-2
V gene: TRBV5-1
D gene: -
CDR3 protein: CASSSGQNYGYTF
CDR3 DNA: TGCGCCAGCAGTTCAGGCCAAAACTATGGCTACACCTTC

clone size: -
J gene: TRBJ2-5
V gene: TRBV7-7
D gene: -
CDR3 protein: CASSLGGANQETQYF
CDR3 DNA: TGTGCCAGCAGCTTAGGCGGGGCCAACCAAGAGACCCAGTACTTC

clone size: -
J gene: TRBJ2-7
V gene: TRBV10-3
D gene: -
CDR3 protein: CAIRAGTSPEQYF
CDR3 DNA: TGTGCCATCAGGGCCGGGACTTCGCCCGAGCAGTACTTC

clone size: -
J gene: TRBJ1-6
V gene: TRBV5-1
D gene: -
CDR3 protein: CASRRRDNSPLHF
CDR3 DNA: TGCGCCAGCAGGAGGCGGGATAATTCACCCCTCCACTTT

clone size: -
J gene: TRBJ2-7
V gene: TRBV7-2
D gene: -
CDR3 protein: CASSSDRGGRHEQYF
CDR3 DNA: TGTGCCAGCAGCTCAGATCGGGGCGGTCGTCACGAGCAGTACTTC

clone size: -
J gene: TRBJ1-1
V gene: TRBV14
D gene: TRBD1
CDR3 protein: CASSPPGTGRPEAFF
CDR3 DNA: TGTGCCAGCAGCCCGCCCGGGACAGGGCGACCTGAAGCTTTCTTT

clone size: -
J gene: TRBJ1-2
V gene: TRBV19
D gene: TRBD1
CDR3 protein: CASRDRVSLYGYTF
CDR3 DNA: TGTGCTTCACGGGACAGAGTCTCCCTGTATGGCTACACCTTC

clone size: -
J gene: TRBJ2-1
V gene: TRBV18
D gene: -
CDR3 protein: CASSPPGSASYNEQFF
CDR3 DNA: TGTGCCAGCTCACCACCGGGTAGCGCCTCCTACAATGAGCAGTTCTTC

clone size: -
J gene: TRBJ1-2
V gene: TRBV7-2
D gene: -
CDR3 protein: CASSLGGFSYGYTF
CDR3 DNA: TGTGCCAGCAGCTTAGGGGGCTTTTCCTATGGCTACACCTTC

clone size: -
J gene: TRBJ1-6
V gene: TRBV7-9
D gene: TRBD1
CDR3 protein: CASSFGTESSPLHF
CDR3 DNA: TGTGCCAGCAGCTTTGGGACAGAAAGTTCACCCCTCCACTTT